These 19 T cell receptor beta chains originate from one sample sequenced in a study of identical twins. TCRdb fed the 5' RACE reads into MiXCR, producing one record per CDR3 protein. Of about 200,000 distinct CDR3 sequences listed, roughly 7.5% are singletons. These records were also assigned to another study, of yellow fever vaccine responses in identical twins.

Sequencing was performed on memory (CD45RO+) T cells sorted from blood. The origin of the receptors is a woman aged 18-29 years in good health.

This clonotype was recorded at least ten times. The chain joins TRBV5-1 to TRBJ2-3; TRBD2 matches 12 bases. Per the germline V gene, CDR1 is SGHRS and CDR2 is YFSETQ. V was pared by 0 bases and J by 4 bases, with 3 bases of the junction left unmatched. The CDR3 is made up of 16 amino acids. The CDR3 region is CASSLETSGGPDTQYF. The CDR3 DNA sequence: TGCGCCAGCAGCTTGGAGACTAGCGGGGGACCAGATACGCAGTATTTT.

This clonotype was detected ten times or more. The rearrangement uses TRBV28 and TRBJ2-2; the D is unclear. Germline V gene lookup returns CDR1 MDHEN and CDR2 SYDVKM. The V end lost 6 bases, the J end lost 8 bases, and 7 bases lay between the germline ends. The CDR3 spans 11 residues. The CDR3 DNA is TGTGCCAGCAGGAGTTATGGGGAGCTGTTTTTT. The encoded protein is CASRSYGELFF.

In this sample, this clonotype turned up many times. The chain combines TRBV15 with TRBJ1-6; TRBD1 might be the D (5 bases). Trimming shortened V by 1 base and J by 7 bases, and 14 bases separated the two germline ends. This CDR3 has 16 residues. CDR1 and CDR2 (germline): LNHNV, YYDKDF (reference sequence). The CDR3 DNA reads TGTGCCACCAGCAGAGGGGGAATATCAGGGAATTCACCCCTCCACTTT. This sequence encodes CATSRGGISGNSPLHF.

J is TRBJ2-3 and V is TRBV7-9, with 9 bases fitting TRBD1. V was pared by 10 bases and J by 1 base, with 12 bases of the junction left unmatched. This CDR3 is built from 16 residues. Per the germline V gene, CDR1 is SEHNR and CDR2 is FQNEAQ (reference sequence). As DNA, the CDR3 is TGTGCCACTATATCGGGGCGACAGGGGGGCACAGATACGCAGTATTTT. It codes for CATISGRQGGTDTQYF.

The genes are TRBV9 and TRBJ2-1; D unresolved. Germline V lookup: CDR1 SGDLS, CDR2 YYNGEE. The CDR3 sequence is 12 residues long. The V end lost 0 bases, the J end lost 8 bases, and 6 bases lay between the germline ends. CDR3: CASSVDVHEQFF. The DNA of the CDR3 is TGTGCCAGCAGCGTAGATGTCCATGAGCAGTTCTTC. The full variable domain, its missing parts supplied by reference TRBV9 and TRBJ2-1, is DSGVTQTPKHLITATGQRVTLRCSPRSGDLSVYWYQQSLDQGLQFLIQYYNGEERAKGNILERFSAQQFPDLHSELNLSSLELGDSALYFCASSVDVHEQFFGPGTRLTVL.

The CDR3 DNA sequence: TGTGCCAGCAGCCAAGATAAGCTTCAGGGGGAAGCTTTCTTT. The encoded protein is CASSQDKLQGEAFF. The rearrangement joins TRBV4-2 to TRBJ1-1; D might be TRBD1 (6 bases). The CDR3 consists of 14 residues. Germline V gives CDR1 LGHNA, CDR2 YNFKEQ. V was cut by 0 bases and J by 8 bases, with 13 bases left in between.

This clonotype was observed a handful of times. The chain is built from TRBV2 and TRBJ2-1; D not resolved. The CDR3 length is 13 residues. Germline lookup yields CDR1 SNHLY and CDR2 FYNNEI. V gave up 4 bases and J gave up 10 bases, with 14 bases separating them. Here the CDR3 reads CASSATWWMEQFF. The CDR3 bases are TGTGCCAGCAGTGCGACTTGGTGGATGGAGCAGTTCTTC.

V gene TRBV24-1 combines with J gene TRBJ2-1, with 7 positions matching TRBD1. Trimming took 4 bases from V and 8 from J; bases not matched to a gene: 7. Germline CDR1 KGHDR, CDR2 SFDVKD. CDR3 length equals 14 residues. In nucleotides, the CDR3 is TGTGCCACCAGTGACCCGACAGGGCTGTATGAGCAGTTCTTC. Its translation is CATSDPTGLYEQFF.

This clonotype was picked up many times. The CDR3 reads CASSLGPTENTEAFF. The CDR3 coding sequence is TGCGCCAGCAGCTTGGGGCCGACCGAGAACACTGAAGCTTTCTTT. The V gene is TRBV5-1, the J gene TRBJ1-1; D unclear. The CDR3 length is 15 residues. The germline V gene has CDR1 SGHRS and CDR2 YFSETQ. Between the trimmed V and J ends, which lost 0 bases and 1 base, there was a span of 10 bases.

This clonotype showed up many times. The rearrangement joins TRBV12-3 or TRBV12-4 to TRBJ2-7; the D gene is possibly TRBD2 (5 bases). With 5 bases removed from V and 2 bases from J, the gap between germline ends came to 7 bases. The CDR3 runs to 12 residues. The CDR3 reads CASSPGTYEQYF. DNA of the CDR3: TGTGCCAGCAGTCCCGGGACCTACGAGCAGTACTTC.

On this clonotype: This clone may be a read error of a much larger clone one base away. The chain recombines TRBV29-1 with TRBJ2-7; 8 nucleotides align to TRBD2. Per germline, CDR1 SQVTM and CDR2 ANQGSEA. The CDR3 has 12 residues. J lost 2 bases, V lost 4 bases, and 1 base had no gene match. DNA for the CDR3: TGCAGCGTTGTTAGCGGGGCCTACGAGCAGTACTTC. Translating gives CSVVSGAYEQYF.

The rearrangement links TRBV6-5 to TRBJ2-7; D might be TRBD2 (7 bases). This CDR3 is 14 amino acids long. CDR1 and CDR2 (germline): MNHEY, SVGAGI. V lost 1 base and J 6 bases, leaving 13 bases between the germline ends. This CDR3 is CASSYLGGPGEQYF. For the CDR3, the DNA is TGTGCCAGCAGTTACTTGGGGGGGCCGGGCGAGCAGTACTTC.

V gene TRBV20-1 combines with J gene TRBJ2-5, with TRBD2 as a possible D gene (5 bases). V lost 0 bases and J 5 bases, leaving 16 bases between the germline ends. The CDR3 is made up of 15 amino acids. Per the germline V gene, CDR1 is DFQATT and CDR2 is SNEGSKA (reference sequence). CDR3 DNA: TGCAGTGCTAGAGATGAGGGCACTAGGTTTGAGACCCAGTACTTC. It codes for CSARDEGTRFETQYF.

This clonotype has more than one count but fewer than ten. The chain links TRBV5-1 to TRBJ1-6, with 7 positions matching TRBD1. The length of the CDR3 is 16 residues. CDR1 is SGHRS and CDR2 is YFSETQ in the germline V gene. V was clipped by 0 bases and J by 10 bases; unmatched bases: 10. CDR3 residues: CASSLARGQGGSPLHF. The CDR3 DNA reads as TGCGCCAGCAGCTTGGCTAGGGGGCAGGGTGGCTCACCCCTCCACTTT.

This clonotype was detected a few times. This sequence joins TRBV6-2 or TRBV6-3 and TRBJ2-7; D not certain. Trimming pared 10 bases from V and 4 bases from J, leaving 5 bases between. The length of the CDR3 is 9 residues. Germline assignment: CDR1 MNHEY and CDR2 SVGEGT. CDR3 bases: TGTGCCACCGGATACGAGCAGTACTTC. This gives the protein CATGYEQYF.

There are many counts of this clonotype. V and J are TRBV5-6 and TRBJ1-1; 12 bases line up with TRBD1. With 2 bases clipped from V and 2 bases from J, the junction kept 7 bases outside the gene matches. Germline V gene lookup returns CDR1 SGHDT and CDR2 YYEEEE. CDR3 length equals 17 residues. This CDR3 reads CASSFLGTGGRNTEAFF. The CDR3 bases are TGTGCCAGCAGCTTTCTGGGGACAGGGGGCCGAAACACTGAAGCTTTCTTT. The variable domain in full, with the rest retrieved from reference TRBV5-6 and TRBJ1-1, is DAGVTQSPTHLIKTRGQQVTLRCSPKSGHDTVSWYQQALGQGPQFIFQYYEEEERQRGNFPDRFSGHQFPNYSSELNVNALLLGDSALYLCASSFLGTGGRNTEAFFGQGTRLTVV.

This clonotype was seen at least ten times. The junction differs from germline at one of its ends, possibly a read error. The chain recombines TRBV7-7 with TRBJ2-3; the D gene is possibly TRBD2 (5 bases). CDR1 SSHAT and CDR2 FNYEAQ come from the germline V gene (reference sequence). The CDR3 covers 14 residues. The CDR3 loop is CASSLAKDTDTQYF. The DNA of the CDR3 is TGTGCTAGCAGCTTAGCGAAGGACACAGATACGCAGTATTTT.

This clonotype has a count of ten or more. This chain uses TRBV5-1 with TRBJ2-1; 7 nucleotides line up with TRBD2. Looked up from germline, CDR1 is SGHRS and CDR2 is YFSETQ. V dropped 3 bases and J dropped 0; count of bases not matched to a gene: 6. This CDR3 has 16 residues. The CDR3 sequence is CASSSLAGSSYNEQFF. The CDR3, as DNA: TGCGCCAGCAGCTCCTTAGCGGGTAGCTCCTACAATGAGCAGTTCTTC.

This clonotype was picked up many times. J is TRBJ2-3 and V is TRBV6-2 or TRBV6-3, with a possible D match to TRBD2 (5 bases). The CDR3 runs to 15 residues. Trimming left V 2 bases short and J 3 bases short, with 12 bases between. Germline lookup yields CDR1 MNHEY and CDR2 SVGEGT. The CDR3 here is CASSYPSGWTDTQYF. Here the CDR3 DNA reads TGTGCCAGCAGTTACCCCAGCGGATGGACAGATACGCAGTATTTT.